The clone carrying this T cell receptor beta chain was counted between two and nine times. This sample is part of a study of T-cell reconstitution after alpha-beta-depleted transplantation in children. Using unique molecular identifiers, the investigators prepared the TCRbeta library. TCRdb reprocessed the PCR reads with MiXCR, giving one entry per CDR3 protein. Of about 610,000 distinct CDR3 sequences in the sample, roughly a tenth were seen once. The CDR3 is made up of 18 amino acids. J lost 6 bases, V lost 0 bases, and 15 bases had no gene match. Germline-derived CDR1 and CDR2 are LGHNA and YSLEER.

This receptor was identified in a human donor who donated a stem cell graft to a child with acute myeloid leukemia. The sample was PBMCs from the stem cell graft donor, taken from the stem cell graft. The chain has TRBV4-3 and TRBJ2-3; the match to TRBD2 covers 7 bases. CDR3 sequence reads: CASSQDVQRDYPRDTQYF. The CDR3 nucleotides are TGCGCCAGCAGCCAAGATGTCCAGCGGGACTACCCCCGGGATACGCAGTATTTT.